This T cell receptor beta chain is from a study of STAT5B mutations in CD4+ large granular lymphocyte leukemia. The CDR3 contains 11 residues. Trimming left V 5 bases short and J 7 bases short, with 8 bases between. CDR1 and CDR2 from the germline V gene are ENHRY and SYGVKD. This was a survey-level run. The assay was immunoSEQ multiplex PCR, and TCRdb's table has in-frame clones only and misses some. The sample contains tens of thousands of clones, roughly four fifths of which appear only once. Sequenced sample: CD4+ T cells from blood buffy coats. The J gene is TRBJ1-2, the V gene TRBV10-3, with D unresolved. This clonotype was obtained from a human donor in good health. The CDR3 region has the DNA TGTGCCATCAGTCCAGGTTCTGGCTACACCTTC. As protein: CAISPGSGYTF.